Listed below are T cell receptor beta chains from one sample, sequenced in a study of CD8 T cells in ankylosing spondylitis. MiXCR, applied by TCRdb to the 5' RACE reads, yields one record per CDR3 protein. The sample includes roughly 230,000 distinct CDR3 sequences, roughly a tenth of them seen just once. The sequencing input was blood, either unsorted or a sorted T cell fraction (not recorded which). The receptors were gathered from a male donor with ankylosing spondylitis or in good health (not recorded which). Each CDR3 is given with its conserved first and last residue. The D gene is left open where the match is weak. Clone size appears in some rows only: once, few, many, or a class for an expanded clone.

d_gene	v_gene	j_gene	abundance	CDR3aa	CDR3nt
NA	TRBV20-1	TRBJ2-1	many	CSAVRDRSYNEQFF	TGCAGTGCCGTCCGGGACCGCTCCTACAATGAGCAGTTCTTC
TRBD1	TRBV29-1	TRBJ2-5	many	CSVAVGTGDLLQETQYF	TGCAGCGTTGCGGTAGGGACAGGGGACTTACTACAAGAGACCCAGTACTTC
TRBD1	TRBV20-1	TRBJ1-1	NA	CSAPDRGVEAFF	TGCAGTGCCCCGGACAGGGGGGTTGAAGCTTTCTTT
TRBD1	TRBV4-1	TRBJ1-4	many	CASSQPRDRDEKLFF	TGCGCCAGCAGCCAGCCGAGGGACAGGGATGAAAAACTGTTTTTT
NA	TRBV20-1	TRBJ2-1	few	CSASKWPNNEQFF	TGCAGTGCTAGTAAGTGGCCCAACAATGAGCAGTTCTTC
NA	TRBV18	TRBJ2-1	few	CASSPLLGGSGNEQFF	TGTGCCAGCTCACCACTTCTAGGAGGATCGGGCAATGAGCAGTTCTTC
NA	TRBV5-6	TRBJ2-2	many	CASSLGVKGSTGELFF	TGTGCCAGCAGCTTAGGGGTCAAGGGGAGCACCGGGGAGCTGTTTTTT
NA	TRBV12-3/TRBV12-4	TRBJ2-7	many	CASSLAPSSNADEQYF	TGTGCCAGCAGTTTAGCCCCCAGTTCCAACGCGGACGAGCAGTACTTC
TRBD1	TRBV27	TRBJ2-2	few	CASNPGQSTGELFF	TGTGCCAGCAATCCGGGACAGAGTACCGGGGAGCTGTTTTTT
NA	TRBV20-1	TRBJ2-7	many	CSARPIRDSYEQYF	TGCAGTGCTAGACCAATTCGGGACTCCTACGAGCAGTACTTC
NA	TRBV29-1	TRBJ2-1	once	CSVATPPAYNEQFF	TGCAGCGTTGCTACCCCACCAGCCTACAATGAGCAGTTCTTC
TRBD2	TRBV20-1	TRBJ2-2	many	CSALTSLTGELFF	TGCAGTGCTTTGACTAGCCTCACCGGGGAGCTGTTTTTT
NA	TRBV7-8	TRBJ2-2	many	CASSFKTWELFF	TGTGCCAGCAGCTTTAAGACGTGGGAGCTGTTTTTT
TRBD1	TRBV10-3	TRBJ2-1	many	CAIRADRGYNEQFF	TGTGCCATCAGGGCTGACAGGGGCTACAATGAGCAGTTCTTC
TRBD2	TRBV5-1	TRBJ2-3	many	CASSPLASGGLTDTQYF	TGCGCCAGCAGCCCCCTCGCTAGCGGGGGGCTCACAGATACGCAGTATTTT
TRBD2	TRBV12-3/TRBV12-4	TRBJ2-3	few	CASRYSGGAGTDTQYF	TGTGCCAGCAGATACAGCGGGGGGGCGGGCACAGATACGCAGTATTTT
NA	TRBV5-1	TRBJ2-1	many	CASMAGLNNEQFF	TGCGCCAGCATGGCGGGACTTAACAATGAGCAGTTCTTC
NA	TRBV5-6	TRBJ2-4	many	CASSLVAAKNIQYF	TGTGCCAGCAGCTTGGTAGCGGCCAAAAACATTCAGTACTTC
NA	TRBV10-3	TRBJ2-1	many	CAISDLEGSRLAYNEQFF	TGTGCCATCAGTGACCTCGAGGGTAGCAGGTTAGCCTACAATGAGCAGTTCTTC
NA	TRBV3-1	TRBJ1-1	few	CATGSPGREAFF	TGTGCCACCGGATCCCCGGGCAGGGAAGCTTTCTTT
NA	TRBV9	TRBJ2-7	NA	CASSRSVGEQYF	TGTGCCAGCAGCAGAAGTGTGGGTGAGCAGTACTTC
TRBD1	TRBV5-6	TRBJ2-7	many	CASTTNRDRSWAYEQYF	TGTGCCAGCACCACTAACCGGGACAGGTCTTGGGCATACGAGCAGTACTTC
NA	TRBV6-1	TRBJ1-2	many	CASTLTGGGYTF	TGTGCCAGCACCTTAACGGGAGGTGGCTACACCTTC
TRBD2	TRBV11-2	TRBJ2-1	NA	CASTDPPGLAGVDEQFF	TGTGCCAGCACCGATCCTCCGGGACTAGCGGGAGTCGATGAGCAGTTCTTC
NA	TRBV30	TRBJ2-7	many	CAWRAQTSSYEQYF	TGTGCCTGGAGAGCCCAAACCAGCTCCTACGAGCAGTACTTC
NA	TRBV11-3	TRBJ2-1	many	CASSGGSGRNEQFF	TGTGCCAGCAGCGGGGGAAGCGGAAGAAATGAGCAGTTCTTC
NA	TRBV12-3/TRBV12-4	TRBJ2-7	many	CASSPGGSSYEQYF	TGTGCCAGCAGTCCCGGCGGGTCGTCCTACGAGCAGTACTTC
NA	TRBV20-1	TRBJ1-5	many	CSAREGGGSGQPQHF	TGCAGTGCTAGAGAGGGCGGAGGGTCCGGTCAGCCCCAGCATTTT